One sample yielded the 10 T cell receptor beta chains listed below, sequenced in a study of control samples from healthy donors and cancer patients. Repertoires were generated with immunoSEQ multiplex PCR, while TCRdb's copy carries only in-frame clones and drops some. The sample lists about 140,000 clones; under 95% were seen once. Sequenced input: blood. These TCRs come from a man aged 35 to 55 in good health.

V is TRBV7-3 and J is TRBJ2-1; TRBD2 aligns across 8 bases. CDR3 length equals 20 residues. J was trimmed by 4 bases and V by 0 bases; bases with no gene match: 17. The V gene's germline CDR1 is SGHTA and CDR2 FQGTGA. The CDR3 here is CASSLTREGVAGKGYNEQFF. For the CDR3, the DNA is TGTGCCAGCAGCTTAACGCGCGAGGGAGTAGCGGGAAAGGGATACAATGAGCAGTTCTTC.

V and J are TRBV19 and TRBJ1-1; TRBD1 agrees at 7 bases. J lost 11 bases, V lost 6 bases, and 12 bases had no gene match. The CDR3 is 13 residues long. Germline-derived CDR1 and CDR2 are LNHDA and SQIVND (reference sequence). CDR3 amino acids: CASSTGQLGRAFF. CDR3 sequence (DNA): TGTGCCAGTAGCACGGGACAGTTAGGCAGGGCTTTCTTT.

The chain links TRBV6-5 to TRBJ1-1; D unclear. The CDR3 covers 13 residues. Germline V gene sequence: CDR1 MNHEY, CDR2 SVGAGI. V lost 10 bases, J lost 0 bases, and 12 bases lay in between. In DNA, the CDR3 is TGTGCCACCACCGGACTGATGAACACTGAAGCTTTCTTT. This encodes CATTGLMNTEAFF.

The rearrangement joins TRBV10-2 to TRBJ2-7; D is unclear. CDR1 is WSHSY and CDR2 is SAAADI in the germline V gene. This CDR3 region has 11 residues. V gave up 2 bases and J gave up 3 bases, with 2 bases separating them. CDR3 in amino acids: CASSELYEQYF. The CDR3 coding sequence is TGCGCCAGCAGTGAGCTCTACGAGCAGTACTTC.

This chain joins TRBV5-1 and TRBJ2-4; unclear D gene. Germline loops: CDR1 SGHRS, CDR2 YFSETQ. V was cut by 0 bases and J by 1 base, with 5 bases left in between. This CDR3 contains 14 residues. The CDR3: CASSLGTAKNIQYF. The CDR3 DNA reads TGCGCCAGCAGCTTGGGTACGGCCAAAAACATTCAGTACTTC.

The chain links TRBV7-9 to TRBJ1-4; D remains unclear. V was pared by 0 bases and J by 6 bases, with 11 bases between. Looked up from germline, CDR1 is SEHNR and CDR2 is FQNEAQ (reference sequence). This CDR3 has 15 residues. CDR3 sequence reads: CASSLAAAVDEKLFF. The CDR3 region has the DNA TGTGCCAGCAGCTTAGCTGCAGCCGTCGATGAAAAACTGTTTTTT.

The chain combines TRBV9 with TRBJ2-2; possibly TRBD2 for D (6 bases). The CDR3 loop spans 15 amino acids. The V end lost 0 bases, the J end lost 6 bases, and 12 bases lay between the germline ends. Germline-derived CDR1 and CDR2 are SGDLS and YYNGEE. As DNA, the CDR3 is TGTGCCAGCAGCGTAGTGGCGGGACCCGCCGGGGAGCTGTTTTTT. As protein: CASSVVAGPAGELFF.

The J gene is TRBJ1-3, the V gene TRBV6-5; TRBD1 agrees at 9 bases. CDR1 and CDR2 (germline): MNHEY, SVGAGI. This CDR3 has 15 residues. The V segment lost 6 bases and the J segment 4 bases; nucleotides outside the gene matches: 7. The CDR3 nucleotides are TGTGCCAGCAGACCTGACAGGGGGTGGGGAAACACCATATATTTT. Its protein product is CASRPDRGWGNTIYF.

The DNA of the CDR3 is TGTGCCAGTAGTATTTCGGTGACAGGGGGGATCGAGCAGTACTTC. Its translation is CASSISVTGGIEQYF. V usage is TRBV19 and J usage is TRBJ2-7; 9 positions match TRBD1. Looked up from germline, CDR1 is LNHDA and CDR2 is SQIVND (reference sequence). J was trimmed by 6 bases and V by 3 bases; bases with no gene match: 9. This CDR3 is 15 amino acids long.

The chain carries TRBV11-2 and TRBJ2-7; D gene unclear. The V and J ends lost 4 bases and 3 bases respectively, with 10 bases between them. The V gene's germline CDR1 is SGHAT and CDR2 FQNNGV. The CDR3 loop spans 13 amino acids. Here the CDR3 DNA reads TGTGCCAGCAGCTCCCTTGCCCTCTACGAGCAGTACTTC. Residues: CASSSLALYEQYF. Complete variable domain (other parts from reference TRBV11-2 and TRBJ2-7): EAGVAQSPRYKIIEKRQSVAFWCNPISGHATLYWYQQILGQGPKLLIQFQNNGVVDDSQLPKDRFSAERLKGVDSTLKIQPAKLEDSAVYLCASSSLALYEQYFGPGTRLTVT.